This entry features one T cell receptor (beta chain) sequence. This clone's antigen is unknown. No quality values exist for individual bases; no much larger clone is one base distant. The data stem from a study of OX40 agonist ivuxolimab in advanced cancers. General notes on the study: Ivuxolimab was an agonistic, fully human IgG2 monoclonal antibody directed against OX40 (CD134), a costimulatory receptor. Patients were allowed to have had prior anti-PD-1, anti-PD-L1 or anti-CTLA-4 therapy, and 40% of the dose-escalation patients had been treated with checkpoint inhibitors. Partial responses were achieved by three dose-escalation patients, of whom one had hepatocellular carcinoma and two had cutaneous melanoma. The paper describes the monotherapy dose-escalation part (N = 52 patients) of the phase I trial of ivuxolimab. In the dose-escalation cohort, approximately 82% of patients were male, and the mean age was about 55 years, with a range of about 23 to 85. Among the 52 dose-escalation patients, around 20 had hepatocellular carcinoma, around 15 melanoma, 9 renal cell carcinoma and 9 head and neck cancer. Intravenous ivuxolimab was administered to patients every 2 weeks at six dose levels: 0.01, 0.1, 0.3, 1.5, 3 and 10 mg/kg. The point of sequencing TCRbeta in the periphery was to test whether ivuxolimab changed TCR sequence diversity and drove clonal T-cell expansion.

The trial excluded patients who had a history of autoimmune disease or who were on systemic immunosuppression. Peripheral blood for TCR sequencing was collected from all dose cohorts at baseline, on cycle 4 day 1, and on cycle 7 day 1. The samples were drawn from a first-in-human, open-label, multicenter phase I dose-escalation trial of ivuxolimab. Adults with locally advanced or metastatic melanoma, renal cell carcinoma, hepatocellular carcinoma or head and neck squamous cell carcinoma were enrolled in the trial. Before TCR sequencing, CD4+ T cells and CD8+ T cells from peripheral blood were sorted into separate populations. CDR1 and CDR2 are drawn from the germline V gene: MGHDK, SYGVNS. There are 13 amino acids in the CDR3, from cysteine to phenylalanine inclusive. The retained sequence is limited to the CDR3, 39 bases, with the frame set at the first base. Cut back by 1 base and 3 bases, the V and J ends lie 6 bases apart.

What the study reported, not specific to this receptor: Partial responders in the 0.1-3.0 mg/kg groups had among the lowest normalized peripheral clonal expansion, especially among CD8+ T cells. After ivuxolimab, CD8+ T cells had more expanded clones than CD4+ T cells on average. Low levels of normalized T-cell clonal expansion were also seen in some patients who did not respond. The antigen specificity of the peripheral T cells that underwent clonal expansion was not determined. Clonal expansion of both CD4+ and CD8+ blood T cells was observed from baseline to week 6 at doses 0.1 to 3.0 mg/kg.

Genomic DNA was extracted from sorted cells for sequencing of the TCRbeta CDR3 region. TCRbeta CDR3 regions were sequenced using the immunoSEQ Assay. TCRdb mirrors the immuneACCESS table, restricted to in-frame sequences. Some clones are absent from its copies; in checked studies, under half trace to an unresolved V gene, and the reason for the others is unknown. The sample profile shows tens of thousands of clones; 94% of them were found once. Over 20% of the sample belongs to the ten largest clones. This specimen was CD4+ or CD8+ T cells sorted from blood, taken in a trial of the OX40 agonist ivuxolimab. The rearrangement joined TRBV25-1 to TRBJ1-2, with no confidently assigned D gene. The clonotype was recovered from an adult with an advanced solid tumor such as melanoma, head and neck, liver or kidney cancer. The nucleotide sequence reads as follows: TGTGCCAGCAGTGAATCCACTGACTATGGCTACACCTTC. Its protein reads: CASSESTDYGYTF.